These 28 T cell receptor beta chains originate from one sample sequenced in a study of cytomegalovirus exposure and HLA in healthy donors. The PCR employed 60 Vbeta primers together with 13 Jbeta primers. Profiled with immunoSEQ multiplex PCR; TCRdb holds only in-frame clones, not every one. The sample consists of 150,000 or so clones, around three quarters of them appearing once. Sequences were obtained from PBMCs. Every receptor here comes from a woman in her thirties or forties in good health and CMV-seronegative.

CDR3 loop: CASSLWADIEETQYF. CDR3 sequence (DNA): TGTGCCAGCAGCCTTTGGGCAGATATTGAGGAGACCCAGTACTTC. The chain employs TRBV5-6 and TRBJ2-5; no definite D call. The V gene lost 4 bases and the J gene lost 5 bases, with 18 bases spanning the gap. The CDR3 extends over 15 amino acids. CDR1 and CDR2 (germline): SGHDT, YYEEEE.

The CDR3 loop is CASRAGQSNQPQHF. CDR3 bases: TGTGCCAGCAGGGCCGGACAGAGCAATCAGCCCCAGCATTTT. The chain joins TRBV2 to TRBJ1-5; a weak D match, TRBD1 (6 bases). V lost 6 bases to trimming and J lost 1 base, with 10 bases between them. CDR1 and CDR2 from the germline V gene are SNHLY and FYNNEI. This CDR3 region has 14 residues.

The gene calls are TRBV2 and TRBJ2-7; TRBD1 agrees at 8 bases. Germline V gives CDR1 SNHLY, CDR2 FYNNEI. The CDR3 consists of 14 residues. V lost 5 bases and J lost 4; bases outside the gene matches: 7. The CDR3 loop is CASSQQGGGYEQYF. The CDR3 region has the DNA TGTGCCAGCAGTCAACAGGGGGGAGGATACGAGCAGTACTTC.

The J gene is TRBJ2-5, the V gene TRBV6-5; D is possibly TRBD2 (7 bases). V lost 5 bases and J lost 5, with 18 bases in between. CDR1 is MNHEY and CDR2 is SVGAGI in the germline V gene. The CDR3 covers 15 residues. The CDR3 region has the DNA TGTGCCAGCAGTACCAGCGGGGCGAGGGGGGAGACCCAGTACTTC. This sequence encodes CASSTSGARGETQYF.

CDR3 region: CASSGQGVYGYTF. Written as DNA, the CDR3 is TGTGCCAGCAGTGGACAGGGGGTGTATGGCTACACCTTC. V gene TRBV27 combines with J gene TRBJ1-2; 10 positions match TRBD1. Trimming removed 5 bases from V and 5 bases from J; junction bases left unmatched: 2. CDR1 is MNHEY, CDR2 SMNVEV, per germline (reference sequence). This CDR3 region has 13 residues.

In DNA form, the CDR3 reads TGTGCCAGCAGCCCTAGGACTAATGAGCAGTTCTTC. Its translation is CASSPRTNEQFF. This chain joins TRBV5-8 and TRBJ2-1; D is possibly TRBD2 (5 bases). The CDR3 covers 12 residues. Trimming left V 4 bases short and J 7 bases short, with 9 bases between. The germline CDR1 and CDR2 sequences are SGHTS and YDEGEE.

V usage is TRBV11-2 and J usage is TRBJ2-1, with 10 bases identical to TRBD1. The length of the CDR3 is 17 residues. Trimming removed 7 bases from V and 3 bases from J; junction bases left unmatched: 12. The germline CDR1 and CDR2 sequences are SGHAT and FQNNGV. The CDR3 is CASNPVSGTGVYNEQFF. The DNA for the CDR3 is TGTGCCAGCAACCCCGTCAGCGGGACAGGGGTCTACAATGAGCAGTTCTTC.

The rearrangement joins TRBV5-8 to TRBJ1-5, with D uncertain. Trimming shortened V by 3 bases and J by 0 bases, and 13 bases separated the two germline ends. The germline gives CDR1 SGHTS, CDR2 YDEGEE. The CDR3 sequence is 16 residues long. The CDR3 here is CASSYSSWLSNQPQHF. The CDR3 DNA reads TGTGCCAGCAGCTATTCGTCATGGCTTAGCAATCAGCCCCAGCATTTT. Combining the CDR3 with reference TRBV5-8 and TRBJ1-5 gives the whole variable domain EAGVTQSPTHLIKTRGQQATLRCSPISGHTSVYWYQQALGLGLQFLLWYDEGEERNRGNFPPRFSGRQFPNYSSELNVNALELEDSALYLCASSYSSWLSNQPQHFGDGTRLSIL.

This rearrangement joins TRBV7-9 to TRBJ1-1; D not resolved. V was pared by 5 bases and J by 1 base, with 14 bases between. The CDR3 consists of 15 residues. The V gene's germline CDR1 is SEHNR and CDR2 FQNEAQ (reference sequence). CDR3 in DNA: TGTGCCAGCAGCACCACCTCTCCGGGGAACACTGAAGCTTTCTTT. This encodes CASSTTSPGNTEAFF. Using reference TRBV7-9 and TRBJ1-1 for the parts outside the CDR3, the full variable domain is DTGVSQNPRHKITKRGQNVTFRCDPISEHNRLYWYRQTLGQGPEFLTYFQNEAQLEKSRLLSDRFSAERPKGSFSTLEIQRTEQGDSAMYLCASSTTSPGNTEAFFGQGTRLTVV.

The J gene is TRBJ1-4, the V gene TRBV5-8; weak D call: TRBD1 (5 bases). The CDR3 sequence is 16 residues long. Trimming removed 0 bases at V and 3 bases at J, with 12 bases between. CDR1 and CDR2 from the germline V gene are SGHTS and YDEGEE. The CDR3 is CASSLARQLSNEKLFF. CDR3 in DNA: TGTGCCAGCAGCTTGGCGCGACAGCTATCTAATGAAAAACTGTTTTTT.

This CDR3 reads CASSRAEFQPQHF. CDR3 nucleotides: TGTGCCAGTAGTCGTGCGGAGTTTCAGCCCCAGCATTTT. V gene TRBV19 combines with J gene TRBJ1-5, with D hard to call. Germline CDR1 LNHDA, CDR2 SQIVND (reference sequence). The ends were cut back, 5 bases at V and 6 bases at J, with 11 bases in the middle. This CDR3 spans 13 amino acids.

The chain employs TRBV4-1 and TRBJ2-1; 8 nucleotides agree with TRBD2. V lost 2 bases to trimming and J lost 3 bases; unmatched junction nucleotides: 9. This CDR3 region has 17 residues. CDR1 is MGHRA and CDR2 is YSYEKL in the germline V gene. The CDR3 sequence is CASSQLPSGSIYNEQFF. The CDR3 coding sequence is TGCGCCAGCAGCCAACTTCCCAGCGGGAGTATCTACAATGAGCAGTTCTTC.

V gene TRBV27 combines with J gene TRBJ2-3; 8 bases map to TRBD1. The CDR3 is made up of 14 amino acids. V lost 6 bases, J lost 4 bases, and 6 bases stayed unmatched. Per germline, CDR1 MNHEY and CDR2 SMNVEV (reference sequence). This chain's CDR3 is CASSRPGGADTQYF. In nucleotides, the CDR3 is TGTGCCAGCAGCCGGCCAGGGGGCGCAGATACGCAGTATTTT.

The chain carries TRBV9 and TRBJ1-6; TRBD1 is a possible D gene (6 bases). With 5 bases removed from V and 5 bases from J, the gap between germline ends came to 11 bases. The germline CDR1 and CDR2 sequences are SGDLS and YYNGEE. The CDR3 is 14 residues long. The CDR3 is CASSLTGNNSPLHF. CDR3 bases: TGTGCCAGCAGTTTGACAGGAAATAATTCACCCCTCCACTTT.

This chain joins TRBV7-9 and TRBJ2-3; a weak D match, TRBD1 (6 bases). The CDR3 is made up of 16 amino acids. Looked up from germline, CDR1 is SEHNR and CDR2 is FQNEAQ (reference sequence). V was clipped by 6 bases and J by 0 bases, with 16 bases between them. Here the CDR3 DNA reads TGTGCCAGCAGTACACTACCGGGACATAGCACAGATACGCAGTATTTT. Translated: CASSTLPGHSTDTQYF.

The rearrangement uses TRBV7-8 and TRBJ1-5, with D possibly matching TRBD1 (6 bases). Germline V lookup: CDR1 SGHVS, CDR2 FQNEAQ. V lost 7 bases, J lost 1 base, and 23 bases lay in between. The CDR3 runs to 18 residues. The CDR3 here is CASTRGIREGESNQPQHF. As DNA, the CDR3 is TGTGCCAGCACCCGGGGGATACGGGAGGGGGAAAGCAATCAGCCCCAGCATTTT.

V is TRBV6-5 and J is TRBJ2-7, with TRBD2 as a possible D gene (5 bases). The V gene's germline CDR1 is MNHEY and CDR2 SVGAGI. CDR3 length equals 14 residues. V was cut by 5 bases and J by 0 bases, with 11 bases left in between. Here the CDR3 DNA reads TGTGCCAGCAGTACTGGACGGGGCTCCTACGAGCAGTACTTC. This encodes CASSTGRGSYEQYF.

The chain recombines TRBV11-3 with TRBJ2-7, with D tentatively TRBD2 (6 bases). This CDR3 is built from 16 residues. Trimming took 0 bases from V and 1 from J, leaving 13 bases between them. Germline V gives CDR1 SGHNT, CDR2 YENEEA. The DNA of the CDR3 is TGTGCCAGCAGCTTAGATGGCATTGGGGGGTCCTACGAGCAGTACTTC. It encodes CASSLDGIGGSYEQYF.

This clone was counted once. The chain employs TRBV5-1 and TRBJ1-2; the D gene is possibly TRBD1 (5 bases). The CDR3 is made up of 15 amino acids. V was clipped by 3 bases and J by 0 bases, with 12 bases between them. Germline assignment: CDR1 SGHRS and CDR2 YFSETQ. CDR3 region: CASSSFQGTNYGYTF. CDR3 in DNA: TGCGCCAGCAGCTCATTTCAGGGAACTAACTATGGCTACACCTTC.

A remark on this clone: A junction end diverges from the germline sequence, so it may reflect a read error. The chain employs TRBV7-7 and TRBJ2-5; 7 bases are a match to TRBD1. CDR1 and CDR2 (germline): SSHAT, FNYEAQ (reference sequence). The CDR3 contains 15 residues. This CDR3 reads CASSPQQGSTETQYF. CDR3 bases: TGTGCTAGCAGCCCGCAACAGGGGAGTACGGAGACCCAGTACTTC. The complete variable domain, with remaining parts taken from reference TRBV7-7 and TRBJ2-5, reads GAGVSQSPRYKVTKRGQDVTLRCDPISSHATLYWYQQALGQGPEFLTYFNYEAQPDKSGLPSDRFSAERPEGSISTLTIQRTEQRDSAMYRCASSPQQGSTETQYFGPGTRLLVL.

The table lists this clone with a few counts. Written as DNA, the CDR3 is TGCAGCGTTTCCGTTCGGGGGGAGCTTCTTTTTTACAATGAGCAGTTCTTC. Translating it yields CSVSVRGELLFYNEQFF. This sequence joins TRBV29-1 and TRBJ2-1, with 7 nucleotides matching TRBD2. Germline loops: CDR1 SQVTM, CDR2 ANQGSEA. This CDR3 is built from 17 residues. The J segment lost 4 bases and the V segment lost 5 bases, leaving 17 bases of the junction unmatched.

This rearrangement joins TRBV5-4 to TRBJ1-1; D ambiguous. CDR3 size: 14 residues. CDR1 is SGHNT, CDR2 YYREEE, per germline (reference sequence). Trimming cost V 4 bases and J 3 bases, with 13 bases left between them. The CDR3 DNA is TGTGCCAGCAGCCCAAGGACGGGAGACACTGAAGCTTTCTTT. Protein sequence: CASSPRTGDTEAFF.

The count of this clone is one. The chain uses TRBV11-3 and TRBJ1-1, with 9 bases lining up with TRBD1. The J segment lost 1 base and the V segment lost 0 bases, leaving 6 bases of the junction unmatched. The CDR3 covers 17 residues. Germline CDR1 reads SGHNT; CDR2 reads YENEEA. The CDR3 DNA is TGTGCCAGCAGCTTAGAGTCGGGACAGGGCAGGAACACTGAAGCTTTCTTT. Protein: CASSLESGQGRNTEAFF.

This clone was counted once. The chain joins TRBV5-1 to TRBJ1-4; a possible D gene is TRBD1 (5 bases). In germline, CDR1 is SGHRS, CDR2 YFSETQ. Trimming shortened V by 2 bases and J by 5 bases, and 10 bases separated the two germline ends. The CDR3 spans 14 residues. This CDR3 is CASSFSGINEKLFF. The CDR3 DNA is TGCGCCAGCAGCTTCTCAGGGATCAATGAAAAACTGTTTTTT.

This chain uses TRBV7-9 with TRBJ1-5, with D tentatively TRBD1 (6 bases). The CDR3 spans 16 residues. Germline-derived CDR1 and CDR2 are SEHNR and FQNEAQ (reference sequence). Trimming stripped 1 base from V and 3 bases from J, with 13 bases between. The CDR3 bases are TGTGCCAGCAGCTTAGAGAGACAGGTGGACAATCAGCCCCAGCATTTT. Protein product: CASSLERQVDNQPQHF. Full variable domain (outside the CDR3, taken from reference TRBV7-9 and TRBJ1-5): DTGVSQNPRHKITKRGQNVTFRCDPISEHNRLYWYRQTLGQGPEFLTYFQNEAQLEKSRLLSDRFSAERPKGSFSTLEIQRTEQGDSAMYLCASSLERQVDNQPQHFGDGTRLSIL.

The rearrangement joins TRBV5-6 to TRBJ2-3, with 9 bases fitting TRBD1. The CDR3 has 15 amino acids. The ends lost 4 bases at V and 5 bases at J; junction bases unmatched: 8. Per germline, CDR1 SGHDT and CDR2 YYEEEE. The DNA of the CDR3 is TGTGCCAGCAGCAACCGGGACAGGGTGATAGATACGCAGTATTTT. Translation: CASSNRDRVIDTQYF. The full variable domain, in which reference TRBV5-6 and TRBJ2-3 provide the parts outside the CDR3, is DAGVTQSPTHLIKTRGQQVTLRCSPKSGHDTVSWYQQALGQGPQFIFQYYEEEERQRGNFPDRFSGHQFPNYSSELNVNALLLGDSALYLCASSNRDRVIDTQYFGPGTRLTVL.

The genes are TRBV5-1 and TRBJ2-5, with 7 bases lining up with TRBD1. The J segment lost 1 base and the V segment lost 0 bases, leaving 0 bases of the junction unmatched. CDR3 size: 14 residues. Germline-derived CDR1 and CDR2 are SGHRS and YFSETQ. The CDR3 is CASSLGDSQETQYF. The DNA of the CDR3 is TGCGCCAGCAGCTTGGGGGACAGCCAAGAGACCCAGTACTTC.

Worth noting for this clone: One end of the junction varies from germline; a read error may be responsible. This rearrangement joins TRBV7-9 to TRBJ1-1; 7 bases are shared with TRBD1. This CDR3 contains 12 residues. Germline assignment: CDR1 SEHNR and CDR2 FQNEAQ (reference sequence). CDR3: CSSSLNRGKAFF. The CDR3 bases are TGTTCCAGCAGCTTGAACAGGGGTAAAGCTTTCTTT.